This TCR beta chain was observed in a study of T-cell reconstitution after alpha-beta-depleted transplantation in children. During its preparation, the TCRbeta library received unique molecular identifiers. TCRdb ran MiXCR on the PCR reads and lists one entry per CDR3 protein. The sample gives roughly 190,000 distinct CDR3 sequences, roughly 15% of which show up once; less than 15% is in the top ten. This clonotype was found many times. CDR3 length equals 15 residues. Germline lookup yields CDR1 DFQATT and CDR2 SNEGSKA (reference sequence). V lost 2 bases to trimming and J lost 0 bases; unmatched junction nucleotides: 7.

This receptor was obtained from a human donor who donated a stem cell graft to a child with acute lymphoblastic leukemia. Specimen: PBMCs from the stem cell graft donor, collected from the stem cell graft. The chain couples TRBV20-1 to TRBJ2-7, with 7 bases identical to TRBD2. CDR3 nucleotide sequence: TGCAGTGCTAGATCCCAGGCGGGAGACTCCTACGAGCAGTACTTC. Its protein is CSARSQAGDSYEQYF.